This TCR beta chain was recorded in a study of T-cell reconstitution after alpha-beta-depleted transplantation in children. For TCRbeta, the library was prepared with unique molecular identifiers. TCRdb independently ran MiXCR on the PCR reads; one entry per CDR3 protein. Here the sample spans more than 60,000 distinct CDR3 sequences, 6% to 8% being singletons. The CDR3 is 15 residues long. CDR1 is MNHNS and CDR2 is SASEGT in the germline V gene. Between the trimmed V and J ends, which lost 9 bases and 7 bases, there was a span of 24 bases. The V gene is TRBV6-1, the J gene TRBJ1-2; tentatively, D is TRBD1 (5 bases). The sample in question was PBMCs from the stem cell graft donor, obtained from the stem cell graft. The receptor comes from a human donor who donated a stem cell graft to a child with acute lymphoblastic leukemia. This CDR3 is CARHKRGSGDRGYTF. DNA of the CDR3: TGTGCCAGACATAAACGGGGGTCGGGGGATCGTGGCTACACCTTC.